This is a list of T cell receptor beta chains from one sample in a study of prognosis after radiotherapy for stage I lung cancer. One entry per CDR3 protein, called by TCRdb with MiXCR from the multiplex PCR reads. The sample holds fewer than 25,000 distinct CDR3 sequences; about 40% are singletons and the top ten take approximately 50%. Sequencing was performed on PBMCs, taken before or after stereotactic body radiation therapy (not recorded which). The receptors were sampled from a donor over 45 with non-small cell lung cancer. Each CDR3 is given with its conserved first and last residue. Fields, in order: D gene, V gene, clone size, J gene, CDR3 protein, CDR3 DNA. D genes are given only for firm matches. Rows may omit the clone size; those that give it use once, few, many or a size class.

D: TRBD2; V: TRBV29-1; size: many; J: TRBJ2-7; CDR3: CSVEVGGSIEQYF; DNA: TGCAGCGTTGAAGTGGGAGGGAGTATCGAGCAGTACTTC
D: .; V: TRBV27; size: .; J: TRBJ2-2; CDR3: CASSGVAGTNTGDLFF; DNA: TGTGCTAGCAGTGGGGTCGCGGGAACGAACACCGGGGATCTGTTTTTT
D: TRBD2; V: TRBV11-3; size: many; J: TRBJ2-1; CDR3: CASSFGTSGRTGQFF; DNA: TGTGCCAGCAGCTTCGGGACTAGCGGGAGAACGGGCCAGTTCTTC
D: .; V: TRBV6-1; size: many; J: TRBJ1-5; CDR3: CASTPGTANQPQHF; DNA: TGTGCCAGCACCCCAGGAACAGCTAATCAGCCCCAGCATTTT
D: .; V: TRBV7-9; size: many; J: TRBJ2-5; CDR3: CASSTGPKTQYF; DNA: TGTGCCAGCAGCACAGGGCCCAAGACCCAGTACTTC
D: TRBD2; V: TRBV6-2/TRBV6-3; size: .; J: TRBJ2-1; CDR3: CASSEGLGGGGDEQFF; DNA: TGTGCCAGCAGTGAAGGTCTCGGCGGGGGAGGTGATGAGCAGTTCTTC
D: .; V: TRBV5-6; size: many; J: TRBJ1-4; CDR3: CASSLGQGRVGEKLFF; DNA: TGTGCCAGCAGCCTGGGTCAAGGAAGGGTCGGTGAAAAACTGTTTTTT
D: .; V: TRBV5-6; size: many; J: TRBJ2-7; CDR3: CASSPTEPDSYEQYF; DNA: TGTGCCAGCAGCCCGACAGAACCAGACTCCTACGAGCAGTACTTC
D: .; V: TRBV11-3; size: .; J: TRBJ2-7; CDR3: CASSLDPDSEQYF; DNA: TGTGCCAGCAGCTTAGATCCGGACAGCGAGCAGTACTTC
D: .; V: TRBV6-1; size: once; J: TRBJ2-2; CDR3: CVSTTTGGATGELFF; DNA: TGTGTCAGCACAACGACAGGTGGCGCGACCGGGGAGCTGTTTTTT
D: TRBD1; V: TRBV7-9; size: .; J: TRBJ1-6; CDR3: CASSYDRVNSPLHF; DNA: TGTGCCAGCAGCTACGACAGGGTCAATTCACCCCTCCACTTT
D: TRBD1; V: TRBV6-1; size: many; J: TRBJ2-5; CDR3: CASSPRTGANQETQYF; DNA: TGTGCCAGCAGTCCACGGACAGGGGCGAACCAAGAGACCCAGTACTTC
D: TRBD1; V: TRBV6-1; size: .; J: TRBJ1-2; CDR3: CASSEGTVNVYGYTF; DNA: TGTGCCAGCAGTGAGGGGACAGTGAACGTCTATGGCTACACCTTC
D: .; V: TRBV28; size: .; J: TRBJ2-2; CDR3: CASSRPVAPTGELFF; DNA: TGTGCCAGCAGTCGTCCGGTCGCGCCGACCGGGGAGCTGTTTTTT
D: TRBD1; V: TRBV19; size: many; J: TRBJ1-5; CDR3: CASSIGTGGHQPQHF; DNA: TGTGCCAGTAGTATAGGGACAGGGGGCCATCAGCCCCAGCATTTT
D: .; V: TRBV24-1; size: .; J: TRBJ2-1; CDR3: CATSDWKAYNEQFF; DNA: TGTGCCACCAGTGATTGGAAAGCGTACAATGAGCAGTTCTTC
D: .; V: TRBV6-5; size: many; J: TRBJ2-7; CDR3: CASSYRVSYEQYF; DNA: TGTGCCAGCAGTTACAGGGTCTCCTACGAGCAGTACTTC